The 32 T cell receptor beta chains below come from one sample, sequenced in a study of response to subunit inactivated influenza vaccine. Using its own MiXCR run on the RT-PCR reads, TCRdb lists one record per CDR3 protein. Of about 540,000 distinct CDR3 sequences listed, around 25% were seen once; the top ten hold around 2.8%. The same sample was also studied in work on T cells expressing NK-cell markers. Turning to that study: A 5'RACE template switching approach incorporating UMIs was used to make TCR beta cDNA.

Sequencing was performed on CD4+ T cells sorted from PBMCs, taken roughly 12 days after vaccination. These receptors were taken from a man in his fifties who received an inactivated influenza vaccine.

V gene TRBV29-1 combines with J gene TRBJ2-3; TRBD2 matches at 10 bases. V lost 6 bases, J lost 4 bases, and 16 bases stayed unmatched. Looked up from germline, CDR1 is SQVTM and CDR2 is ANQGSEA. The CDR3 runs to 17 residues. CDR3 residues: CSVISFSAGGRADTQYF. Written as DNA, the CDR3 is TGCAGCGTGATCAGTTTCTCAGCGGGAGGGCGGGCAGATACGCAGTATTTT.

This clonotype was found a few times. CDR3 in DNA: TGTGCCAGCAGCCAGAGGACTAGCGGGAGCGTCTATGAGCAGTTCTTC. Residues: CASSQRTSGSVYEQFF. The rearrangement uses TRBV4-2 and TRBJ2-1; 13 bases match TRBD2. The V gene end was trimmed by 3 bases and the J gene end by 8 bases; junction bases not matched to a gene: 7. CDR1 is LGHNA, CDR2 YNFKEQ, per germline. The CDR3 runs 16 residues.

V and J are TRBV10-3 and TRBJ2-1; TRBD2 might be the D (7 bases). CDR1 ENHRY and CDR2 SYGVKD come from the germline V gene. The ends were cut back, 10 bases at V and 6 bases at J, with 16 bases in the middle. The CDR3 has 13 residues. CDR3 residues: CATRGLSGNEQFF. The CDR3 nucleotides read TGTGCCACCAGGGGACTATCTGGCAATGAGCAGTTCTTC.

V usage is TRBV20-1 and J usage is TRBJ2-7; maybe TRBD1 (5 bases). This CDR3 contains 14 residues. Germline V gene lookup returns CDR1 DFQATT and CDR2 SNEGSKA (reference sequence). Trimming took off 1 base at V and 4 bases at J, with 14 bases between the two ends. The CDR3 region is CSARVDSKGYEQYF. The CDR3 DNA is TGCAGTGCTAGAGTTGACTCCAAGGGGTACGAGCAGTACTTC.

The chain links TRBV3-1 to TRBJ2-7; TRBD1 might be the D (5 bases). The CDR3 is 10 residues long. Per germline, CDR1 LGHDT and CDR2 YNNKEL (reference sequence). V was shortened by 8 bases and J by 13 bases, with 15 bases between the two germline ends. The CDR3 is CASVNTGNYF. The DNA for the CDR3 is TGTGCCAGCGTTAACACAGGTAACTACTTC.

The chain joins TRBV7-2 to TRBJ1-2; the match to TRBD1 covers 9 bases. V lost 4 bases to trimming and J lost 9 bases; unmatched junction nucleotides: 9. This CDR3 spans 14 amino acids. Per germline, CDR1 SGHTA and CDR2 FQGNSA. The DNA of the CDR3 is TGTGCCAGCAGCTCCGGCGGGACAGGGACTAGCTACACCTTC. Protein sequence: CASSSGGTGTSYTF. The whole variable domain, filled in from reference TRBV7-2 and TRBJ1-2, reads GAGVSQSPSNKVTEKGKDVELRCDPISGHTALYWYRQSLGQGLEFLIYFQGNSAPDKSGLPSDRFSAERTGGSVSTLTIQRTQQEDSAVYLCASSSGGTGTSYTFGSGTRLTVV.

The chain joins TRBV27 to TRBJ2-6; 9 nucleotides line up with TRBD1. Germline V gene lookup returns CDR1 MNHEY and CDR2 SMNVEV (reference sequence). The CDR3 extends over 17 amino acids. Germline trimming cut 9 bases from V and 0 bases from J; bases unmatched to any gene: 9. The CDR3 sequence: CARETGGPSSGANVLTF. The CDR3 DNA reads TGTGCCAGGGAGACAGGGGGTCCTTCCTCTGGGGCCAACGTCCTGACTTTC.

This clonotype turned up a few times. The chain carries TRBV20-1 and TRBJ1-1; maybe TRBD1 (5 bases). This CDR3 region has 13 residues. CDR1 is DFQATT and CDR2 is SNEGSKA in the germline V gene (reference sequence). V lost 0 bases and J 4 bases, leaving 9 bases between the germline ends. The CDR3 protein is CSARDWGSTEAFF. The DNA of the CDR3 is TGCAGTGCTAGAGATTGGGGGAGCACTGAAGCTTTCTTT.

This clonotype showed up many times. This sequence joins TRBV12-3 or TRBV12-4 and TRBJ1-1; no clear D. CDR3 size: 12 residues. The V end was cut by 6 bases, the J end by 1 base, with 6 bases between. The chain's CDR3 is CASSRQNTEAFF. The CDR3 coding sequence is TGTGCCAGCAGCCGACAGAACACTGAAGCTTTCTTT.

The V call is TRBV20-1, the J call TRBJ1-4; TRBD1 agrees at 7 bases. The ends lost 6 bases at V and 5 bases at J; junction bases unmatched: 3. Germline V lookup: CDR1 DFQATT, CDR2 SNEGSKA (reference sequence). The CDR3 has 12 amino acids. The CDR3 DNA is TGCAGTGCCCAGGGGGGGAATGAAAAACTGTTTTTT. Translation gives CSAQGGNEKLFF.

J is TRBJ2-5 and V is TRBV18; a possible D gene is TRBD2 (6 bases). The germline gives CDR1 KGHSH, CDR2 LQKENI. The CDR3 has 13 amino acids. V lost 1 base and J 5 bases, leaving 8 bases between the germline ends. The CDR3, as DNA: TGTGCCAGCTCACCACGGCTAGCGGAGACCCAGTACTTC. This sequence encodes CASSPRLAETQYF.

CDR3 sequence reads: CSVLGQGAVGELFF. CDR3 DNA: TGCAGCGTTCTCGGACAGGGGGCGGTCGGGGAGCTGTTTTTT. This sequence joins TRBV29-1 and TRBJ2-2; 11 nucleotides agree with TRBD1. The CDR3 extends over 14 amino acids. The germline CDR1 and CDR2 sequences are SQVTM and ANQGSEA. J lost 7 bases, V lost 5 bases, and 6 bases had no gene match.

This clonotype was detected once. The CDR3: CASTFGASRTYEQYF. The CDR3 bases are TGTGCCAGCACCTTCGGAGCGTCCCGAACCTACGAGCAGTACTTC. V is TRBV7-8 and J is TRBJ2-7; unclear D gene. Trimming shortened V by 7 bases and J by 2 bases, and 18 bases separated the two germline ends. Germline CDR1 and CDR2: SGHVS and FQNEAQ. The CDR3 has 15 amino acids. Drawing the rest from reference TRBV7-8 and TRBJ2-7, the complete variable domain is GAGVSQSPRYKVAKRGQDVALRCDPISGHVSLFWYQQALGQGPEFLTYFQNEAQLDKSGLPSDRFFAERPEGSVSTLKIQRTQQEDSAVYLCASTFGASRTYEQYFGPGTRLTVT.

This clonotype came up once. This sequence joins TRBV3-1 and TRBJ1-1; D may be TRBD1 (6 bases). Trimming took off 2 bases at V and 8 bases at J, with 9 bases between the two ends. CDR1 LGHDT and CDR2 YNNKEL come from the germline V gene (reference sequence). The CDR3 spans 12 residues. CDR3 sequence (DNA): TGTGCCAGCAGCCAAACCAGGGGAGAAGCTTTCTTT. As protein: CASSQTRGEAFF. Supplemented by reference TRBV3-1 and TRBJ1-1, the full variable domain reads DTAVSQTPKYLVTQMGNDKSIKCEQNLGHDTMYWYKQDSKKFLKIMFSYNNKELIINETVPNRFSPKSPDKAHLNLHINSLELGDSAVYFCASSQTRGEAFFGQGTRLTVV.

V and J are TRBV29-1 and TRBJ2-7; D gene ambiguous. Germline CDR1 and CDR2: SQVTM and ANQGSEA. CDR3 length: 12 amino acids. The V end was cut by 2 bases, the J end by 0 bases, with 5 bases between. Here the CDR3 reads CSVEQDSYEQYF. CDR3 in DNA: TGCAGCGTTGAACAGGACTCCTACGAGCAGTACTTC.

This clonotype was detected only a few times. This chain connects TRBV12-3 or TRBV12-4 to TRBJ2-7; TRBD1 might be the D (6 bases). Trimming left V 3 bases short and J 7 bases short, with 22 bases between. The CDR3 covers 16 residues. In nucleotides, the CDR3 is TGTGCCAGCAGTTTTAGGCTTGGAACAGGGTTTGGTGAGCAGTACTTC. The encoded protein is CASSFRLGTGFGEQYF.

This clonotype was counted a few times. The DNA of the CDR3 is TGTGCCAGCAGCCGGGACAGGACCACAGATACGCAGTATTTT. Amino acids: CASSRDRTTDTQYF. The chain has TRBV7-8 and TRBJ2-3; 8 nucleotides agree with TRBD1. V was clipped by 5 bases and J by 2 bases; unmatched bases: 3. The germline V gene encodes CDR1 SGHVS and CDR2 FQNEAQ. The CDR3 covers 14 residues.

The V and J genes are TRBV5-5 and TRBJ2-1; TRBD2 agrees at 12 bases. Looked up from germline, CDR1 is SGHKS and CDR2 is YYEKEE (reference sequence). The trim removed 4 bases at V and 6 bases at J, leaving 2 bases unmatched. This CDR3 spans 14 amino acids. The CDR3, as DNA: TGTGCCAGCAGCGAACTAGCGGGGGGCAATGAGCAGTTCTTC. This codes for CASSELAGGNEQFF.

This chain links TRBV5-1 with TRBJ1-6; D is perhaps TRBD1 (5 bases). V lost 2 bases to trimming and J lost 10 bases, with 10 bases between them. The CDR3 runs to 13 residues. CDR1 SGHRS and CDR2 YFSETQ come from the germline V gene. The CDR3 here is CASSFTRQSPLHF. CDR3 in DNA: TGCGCCAGCAGCTTTACGAGACAGTCACCCCTCCACTTT.

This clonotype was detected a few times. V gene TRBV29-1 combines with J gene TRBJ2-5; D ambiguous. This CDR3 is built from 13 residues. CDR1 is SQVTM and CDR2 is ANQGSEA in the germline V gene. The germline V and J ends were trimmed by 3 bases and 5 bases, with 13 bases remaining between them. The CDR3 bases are TGCAGCGTTGATAGGGCCCTCGGGGAGACCCAGTACTTC. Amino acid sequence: CSVDRALGETQYF.

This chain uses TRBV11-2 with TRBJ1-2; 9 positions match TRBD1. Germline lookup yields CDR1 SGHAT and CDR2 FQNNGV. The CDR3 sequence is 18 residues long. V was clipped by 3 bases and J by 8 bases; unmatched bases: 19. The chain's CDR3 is CASSFLPGQGMRLIGYTF. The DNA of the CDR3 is TGTGCCAGCAGCTTCCTCCCGGGACAGGGTATGCGTTTGATCGGCTACACCTTC.

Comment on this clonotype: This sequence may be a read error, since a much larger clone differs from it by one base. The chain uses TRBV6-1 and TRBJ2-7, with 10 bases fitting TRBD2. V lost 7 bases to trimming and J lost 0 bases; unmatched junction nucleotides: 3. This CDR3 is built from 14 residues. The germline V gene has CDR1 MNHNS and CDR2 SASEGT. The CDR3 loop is CASNPSGSSYEQYF. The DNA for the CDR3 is TGTGCCAGCAACCCTAGCGGGAGCTCCTACGAGCAGTACTTC.

The CDR3 DNA sequence: TGTGCCAGCAGTTTATATAGAGGGGGTGGAAGACAGCTGAGGCGGCAGCCCCAGCATTTT. Translated, it gives CASSLYRGGGRQLRRQPQHF. This chain joins TRBV28 and TRBJ1-5; possibly TRBD1 for D (6 bases). This CDR3 has 20 residues. Per the germline V gene, CDR1 is MDHEN and CDR2 is SYDVKM. V dropped 1 base and J dropped 7 bases, with 29 bases sitting between them.

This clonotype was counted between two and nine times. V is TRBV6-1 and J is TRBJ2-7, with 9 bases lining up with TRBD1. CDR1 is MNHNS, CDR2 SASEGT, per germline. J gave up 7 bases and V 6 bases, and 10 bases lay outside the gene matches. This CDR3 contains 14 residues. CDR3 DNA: TGTGCCAGCAGCCCCGGGACAGGGTATTGGGAGCAGTACTTC. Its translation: CASSPGTGYWEQYF.

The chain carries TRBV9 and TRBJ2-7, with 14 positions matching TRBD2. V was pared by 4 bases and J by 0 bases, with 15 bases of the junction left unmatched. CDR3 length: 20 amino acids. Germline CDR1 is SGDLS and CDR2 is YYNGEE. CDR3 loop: CASSFHRTSGRPRSSYEQYF. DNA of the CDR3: TGTGCCAGCAGCTTCCACCGGACTAGCGGGAGGCCAAGGAGCTCCTACGAGCAGTACTTC.

Written as DNA, the CDR3 is TGTGCCAGCAGCCAGCAAGGGGTTGAAAAACTGTTTTTT. Residues: CASSQQGVEKLFF. The chain uses TRBV3-1 and TRBJ1-4; D might be TRBD1 (5 bases). The germline gives CDR1 LGHDT, CDR2 YNNKEL (reference sequence). With 3 bases removed from V and 7 bases from J, the gap between germline ends came to 9 bases. CDR3 length: 13 residues.

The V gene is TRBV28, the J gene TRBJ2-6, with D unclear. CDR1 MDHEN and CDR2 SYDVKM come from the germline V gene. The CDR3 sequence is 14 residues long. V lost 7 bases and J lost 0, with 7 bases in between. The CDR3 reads CASKAASGANVLTF. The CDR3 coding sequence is TGTGCCAGCAAAGCAGCCTCTGGGGCCAACGTCCTGACTTTC.

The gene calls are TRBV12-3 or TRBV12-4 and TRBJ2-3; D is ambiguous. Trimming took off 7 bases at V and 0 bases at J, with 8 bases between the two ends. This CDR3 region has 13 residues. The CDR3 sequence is CASIVDSTDTQYF. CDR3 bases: TGTGCCAGCATCGTGGATAGCACAGATACGCAGTATTTT.

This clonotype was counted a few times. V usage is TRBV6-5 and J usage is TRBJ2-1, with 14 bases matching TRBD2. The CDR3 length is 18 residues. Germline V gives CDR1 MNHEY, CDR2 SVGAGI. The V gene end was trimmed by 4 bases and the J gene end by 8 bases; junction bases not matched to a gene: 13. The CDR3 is CASSSSATGLAGEDEQFF. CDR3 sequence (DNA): TGTGCCAGCAGTTCATCAGCAACGGGACTAGCGGGGGAAGATGAGCAGTTCTTC.

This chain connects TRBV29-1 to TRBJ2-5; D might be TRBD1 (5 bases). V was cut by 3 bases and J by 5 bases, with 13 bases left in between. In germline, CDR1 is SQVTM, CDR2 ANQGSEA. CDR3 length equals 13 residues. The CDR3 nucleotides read TGCAGCGTTGATGGTCAGGGCAGCGAGACCCAGTACTTC. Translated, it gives CSVDGQGSETQYF.

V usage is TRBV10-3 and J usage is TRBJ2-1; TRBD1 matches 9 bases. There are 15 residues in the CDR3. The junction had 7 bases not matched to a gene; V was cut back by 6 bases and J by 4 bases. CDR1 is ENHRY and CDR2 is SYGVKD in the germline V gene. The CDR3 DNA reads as TGTGCCATCAGGAAACAGGGGGCAAGTTACAATGAGCAGTTCTTC. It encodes CAIRKQGASYNEQFF.

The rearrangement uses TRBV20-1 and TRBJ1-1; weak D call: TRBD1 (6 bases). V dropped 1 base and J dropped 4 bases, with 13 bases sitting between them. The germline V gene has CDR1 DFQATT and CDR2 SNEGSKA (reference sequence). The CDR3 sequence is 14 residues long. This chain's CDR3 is CSARGWAGVTEAFF. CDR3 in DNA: TGCAGTGCTAGAGGGTGGGCAGGGGTCACTGAAGCTTTCTTT.